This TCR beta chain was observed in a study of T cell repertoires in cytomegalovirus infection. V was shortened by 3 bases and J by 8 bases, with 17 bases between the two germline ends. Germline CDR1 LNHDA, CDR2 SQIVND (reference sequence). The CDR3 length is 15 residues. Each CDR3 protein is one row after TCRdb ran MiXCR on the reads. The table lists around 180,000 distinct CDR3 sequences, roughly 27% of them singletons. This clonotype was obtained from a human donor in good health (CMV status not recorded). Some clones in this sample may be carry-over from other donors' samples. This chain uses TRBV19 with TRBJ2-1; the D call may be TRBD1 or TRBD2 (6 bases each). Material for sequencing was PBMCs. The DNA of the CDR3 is TGTGCCAGTAGTATTTTGGGGGGCGCAATCCATGAGCAGTTCTTC. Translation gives CASSILGGAIHEQFF.